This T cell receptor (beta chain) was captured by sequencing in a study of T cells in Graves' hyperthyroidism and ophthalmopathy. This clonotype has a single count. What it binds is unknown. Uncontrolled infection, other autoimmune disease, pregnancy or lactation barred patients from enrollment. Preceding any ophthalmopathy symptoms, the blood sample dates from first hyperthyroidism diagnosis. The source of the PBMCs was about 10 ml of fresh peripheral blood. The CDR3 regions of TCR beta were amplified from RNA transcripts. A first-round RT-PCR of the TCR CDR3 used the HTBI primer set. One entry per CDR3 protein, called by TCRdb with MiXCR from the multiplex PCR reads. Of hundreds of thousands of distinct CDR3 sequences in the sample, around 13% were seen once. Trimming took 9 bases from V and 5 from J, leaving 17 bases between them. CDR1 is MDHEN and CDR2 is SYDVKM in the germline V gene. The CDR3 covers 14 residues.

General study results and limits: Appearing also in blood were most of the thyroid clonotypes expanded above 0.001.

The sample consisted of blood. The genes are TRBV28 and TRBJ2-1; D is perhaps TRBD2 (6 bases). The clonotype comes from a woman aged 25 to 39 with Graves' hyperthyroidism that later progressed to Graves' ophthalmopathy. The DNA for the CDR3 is TGTGCCAGTATCTCCTGGGGGGAAGACAATGAGCAGTTCTTC. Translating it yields CASISWGEDNEQFF.